The clone carrying this TCR beta chain has a single count. Collection occurred without any documented infections or immune events in donors. This entry is derived from a study of identifying expanded T cells in peripheral blood. Sequenced by immunoSEQ multiplex PCR; TCRdb stores in-frame clones only, minus some. The data show some 96,000 clones, around nine tenths seen once. Germline V gives CDR1 MNHNY, CDR2 SVGAGI (reference sequence). The V and J ends lost 6 bases and 6 bases, in that order; junction bases with no gene match: 10. The CDR3 covers 14 residues. This TCR came from a person aged 18 to 75 in good health. Sequenced input: blood. V gene TRBV6-6 combines with J gene TRBJ2-7; 8 bases are a match to TRBD1. CDR3 in DNA: TGTGCCAGCAGCACGACAGGGGCGCGAGGCGAGCAGTACTTC. Amino acids: CASSTTGARGEQYF.